These 17 T cell receptor beta chains were sequenced from one sample in a study of cytotoxic CD8 clonotypes in ibrutinib-treated CLL (dated by TCRdb to the early 2020s). The time point label here, explained by the study, means: progressive disease on ibrutinib. The library was prepared using the immunoSEQ multiplex PCR assay. TCRdb took over this immuneACCESS table, retaining in-frame rearrangements with V and J assigned. Such tables are incomplete; in checked studies, under half of the missing clones stem from an unresolved V gene, and the remainder is unexplained. For this sample the table gives fewer than 300,000 clones, of which 70% to 80% were detected only once. Roughly 6% of the sample lies in the top ten. The source was PBMCs, collected at disease progression, from a patient treated with ibrutinib. These TCRs come from a human donor with chronic lymphocytic leukemia.

The V call is TRBV6-6, the J call TRBJ1-2; D unclear. The CDR3 runs to 11 residues. With 6 bases removed from V and 13 bases from J, the gap between germline ends came to 15 bases. Germline assignment: CDR1 MNHNY and CDR2 SVGAGI (reference sequence). The DNA of the CDR3 is TGTGCCAGCAGCCGGACCTTCCCGGGCACCTTC. This translates into CASSRTFPGTF.

This sequence joins TRBV7-2 and TRBJ1-2; a weak D match, TRBD1 (5 bases). V lost 5 bases, J lost 6 bases, and 13 bases lay in between. This CDR3 spans 13 amino acids. Germline V lookup: CDR1 SGHTA, CDR2 FQGNSA. This CDR3 reads CASSLGKGNGYTF. DNA of the CDR3: TGTGCCAGCAGCCTGGGAAAGGGGAATGGCTACACCTTC. Combining the CDR3 with reference TRBV7-2 and TRBJ1-2 gives the whole variable domain GAGVSQSPSNKVTEKGKDVELRCDPISGHTALYWYRQSLGQGLEFLIYFQGNSAPDKSGLPSDRFSAERTGGSVSTLTIQRTQQEDSAVYLCASSLGKGNGYTFGSGTRLTVV.

The rearrangement joins TRBV5-6 to TRBJ2-5; no reliable D call. The CDR3 is 14 amino acids. V lost 0 bases and J 4 bases, leaving 10 bases between the germline ends. The germline V gene has CDR1 SGHDT and CDR2 YYEEEE. The CDR3 nucleotides are TGTGCCAGCAGCTTGGTGGGCACCCCAGAGACCCAGTACTTC. Translating gives CASSLVGTPETQYF.

The chain links TRBV4-1 to TRBJ2-4; 8 bases line up with TRBD1. The germline V gene has CDR1 MGHRA and CDR2 YSYEKL. After removal of 2 bases from V and 0 bases from J, the junction contained 6 bases not matched to a gene. This CDR3 spans 17 amino acids. CDR3 coding DNA: TGCGCCAGCAGCCAACCAAGACAGGGGTTAGCCAAAAACATTCAGTACTTC. It encodes CASSQPRQGLAKNIQYF.

This clone was recorded only once. This chain links TRBV6-6 with TRBJ2-7; D not certain. The CDR3 is 13 residues long. Germline CDR1 and CDR2: MNHNY and SVGAGI (reference sequence). The ends were cut back, 5 bases at V and 6 bases at J, with 14 bases in the middle. The CDR3 region is CASSNALFGEQYF. CDR3 coding DNA: TGTGCCAGCAGTAACGCCCTCTTCGGCGAGCAGTACTTC.

A single count supports this clone. The V call is TRBV13, the J call TRBJ1-1; 7 bases match TRBD1. CDR1 and CDR2 from the germline V gene are PRHDT and FYEKMQ (reference sequence). V was pared by 1 base and J by 5 bases, with 10 bases of the junction left unmatched. The CDR3 is 16 amino acids. The CDR3 coding sequence is TGTGCCAGCAGCTTAGTCCGTCACAGGGGTCGGACTGAAGCTTTCTTT. This sequence encodes CASSLVRHRGRTEAFF.

A few counts support this clone. The chain combines TRBV6-5 with TRBJ1-2; no clear D. Germline V gene sequence: CDR1 MNHEY, CDR2 SVGAGI. This CDR3 is 12 amino acids long. V was pared by 6 bases and J by 2 bases, with 7 bases between. The CDR3: CASRDGNYGYTF. The CDR3 DNA sequence: TGTGCCAGCAGGGACGGAAACTATGGCTACACCTTC.

This clone has only a few counts. The chain couples TRBV6-4 to TRBJ2-2; tentative D call: TRBD2 (5 bases). The V and J ends lost 8 bases and 3 bases respectively, with 13 bases between them. CDR1 and CDR2 from the germline V gene are MRHNA and SNTAGT. CDR3 length equals 14 residues. The CDR3 coding sequence is TGTGCCAGCCGAGGGAGCGGACACACCGGGGAGCTGTTTTTT. Its translation: CASRGSGHTGELFF.

V gene TRBV5-6 combines with J gene TRBJ1-1, with D perhaps matching TRBD1 (6 bases). The CDR3 sequence is 13 residues long. Germline V gene data show CDR1 as SGHDT and CDR2 as YYEEEE. The ends were cut back, 0 bases at V and 11 bases at J, with 14 bases in the middle. CDR3 nucleotide sequence: TGTGCCAGCAGCTTGGGGGCAGGGGTTAGGGCTTTCTTT. Amino acid sequence: CASSLGAGVRAFF.

The V and J genes are TRBV7-2 and TRBJ2-7; the D is unclear. V was trimmed by 1 base and J by 7 bases, leaving 11 bases between them. CDR3 size: 13 residues. The germline V gene has CDR1 SGHTA and CDR2 FQGNSA. DNA for the CDR3: TGTGCCAGCAGCTTAGGGCCACGTCTGGAGCAGTACTTC. Amino acid sequence: CASSLGPRLEQYF.

The chain couples TRBV28 to TRBJ1-5; D unclear. The germline V gene has CDR1 MDHEN and CDR2 SYDVKM. This CDR3 is built from 15 residues. Trimming took 4 bases from V and 1 from J, leaving 11 bases between them. This CDR3 is CASSSTRRSNQPQHF. For the CDR3, the DNA is TGTGCCAGCAGTTCGACCCGGCGGAGCAATCAGCCCCAGCATTTT.

The V and J genes are TRBV5-1 and TRBJ2-7; 9 bases match TRBD1. The CDR3 sequence is 15 residues long. Germline-derived CDR1 and CDR2 are SGHRS and YFSETQ. The ends lost 2 bases at V and 0 bases at J; junction bases unmatched: 3. DNA of the CDR3: TGCGCCAGCAGCTTTTGGGACAGGGACTCCTACGAGCAGTACTTC. This translates into CASSFWDRDSYEQYF.

The chain combines TRBV10-3 with TRBJ2-1; 7 bases are shared with TRBD1. Germline loops: CDR1 ENHRY, CDR2 SYGVKD. V gave up 3 bases and J gave up 7 bases; unmatched junction bases: 9. CDR3 length equals 15 residues. This CDR3 is CAISETGVTRNEQFF. The CDR3 nucleotides read TGTGCCATCAGTGAAACAGGGGTAACCCGGAATGAGCAGTTCTTC.

This clone was seen a few times. V and J are TRBV5-1 and TRBJ2-5; D call uncertain. This CDR3 region has 15 residues. The V gene lost 4 bases and the J gene lost 3 bases, with 16 bases spanning the gap. The germline CDR1 and CDR2 sequences are SGHRS and YFSETQ. CDR3 residues: CASSHYYPFKETQYF. CDR3 in DNA: TGCGCCAGCAGCCACTACTATCCCTTCAAAGAGACCCAGTACTTC.

The rearrangement uses TRBV7-8 and TRBJ2-7; TRBD2 aligns across 11 bases. Per germline, CDR1 SGHVS and CDR2 FQNEAQ. The CDR3 contains 15 residues. The V and J ends lost 3 bases and 6 bases, in that order; junction bases with no gene match: 7. Here the CDR3 reads CASSLGLAASVEQYF. CDR3 nucleotide sequence: TGTGCCAGCAGCTTGGGACTAGCGGCCTCGGTCGAGCAGTACTTC.

The CDR3 sequence: CASKQTIYNYGYTF. The DNA of the CDR3 is TGTGCCAGCAAACAGACGATTTATAACTATGGCTACACCTTC. The V and J genes are TRBV6-1 and TRBJ1-2, with unresolved D. V lost 7 bases and J 1 base, leaving 13 bases between the germline ends. The germline V gene has CDR1 MNHNS and CDR2 SASEGT. The CDR3 runs to 14 residues.

The CDR3 bases are TGCGCCATCATACTACCCGTCGGACTAGCGGGAGGAGTGCAGTACTTC. As protein: CAIILPVGLAGGVQYF. The chain links TRBV5-1 to TRBJ2-7; 14 nucleotides line up with TRBD2. This CDR3 comprises 16 residues. Trimming took 9 bases from V and 9 from J; bases not matched to a gene: 17. The germline gives CDR1 SGHRS, CDR2 YFSETQ.